This entry concerns a single T cell receptor (beta chain). This CDR3 spans 14 amino acids. V lost 2 bases and J 2 bases, leaving 9 bases between the germline ends. The germline gives CDR1 MDHEN, CDR2 SYDVKM. This sample is drawn from a study of blood T cell repertoires in COVID-19. Assay: immunoSEQ multiplex PCR; the TCRdb copy retains only in-frame clones and omits some. The sample contains more than 200,000 clones, roughly four fifths of which appear only once. The specimen was peripheral blood. V usage is TRBV28 and J usage is TRBJ2-5; possible D gene TRBD1, 6 bases. This receptor was obtained from a woman of 80 years or more with COVID-19, enrolled during active disease. The CDR3 DNA is TGTGCCAGCAGTTTAACAGGGTGGCAAGAGACCCAGTACTTC. Amino acid sequence: CASSLTGWQETQYF.